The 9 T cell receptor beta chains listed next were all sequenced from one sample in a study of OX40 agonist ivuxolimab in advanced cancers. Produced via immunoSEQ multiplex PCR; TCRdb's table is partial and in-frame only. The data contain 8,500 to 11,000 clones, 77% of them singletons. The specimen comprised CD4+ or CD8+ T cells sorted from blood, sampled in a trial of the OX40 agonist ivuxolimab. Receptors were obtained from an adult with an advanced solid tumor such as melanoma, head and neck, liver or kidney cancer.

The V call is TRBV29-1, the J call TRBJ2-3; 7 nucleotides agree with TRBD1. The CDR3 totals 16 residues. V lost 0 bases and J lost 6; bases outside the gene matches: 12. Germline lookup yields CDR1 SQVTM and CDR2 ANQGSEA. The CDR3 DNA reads TGCAGCGTTGAAGATCCGGTTAGGGGGCATGATGATACGCAGTATTTT. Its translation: CSVEDPVRGHDDTQYF.

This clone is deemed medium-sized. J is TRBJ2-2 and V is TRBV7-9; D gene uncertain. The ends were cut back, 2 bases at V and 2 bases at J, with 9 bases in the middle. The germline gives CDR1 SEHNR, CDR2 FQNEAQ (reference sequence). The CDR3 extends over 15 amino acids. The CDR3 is CASSLSSPNTGELFF. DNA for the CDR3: TGTGCCAGCAGCTTAAGTAGCCCAAACACCGGGGAGCTGTTTTTT.

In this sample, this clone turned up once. Here the CDR3 reads CASSPQPSGGGETQYF. CDR3 in DNA: TGTGCCAGCAGCCCCCAGCCTAGCGGGGGAGGGGAGACCCAGTACTTC. The rearrangement uses TRBV7-8 and TRBJ2-5; 10 positions match TRBD2. This CDR3 spans 16 amino acids. CDR1 and CDR2 (germline): SGHVS, FQNEAQ. The V segment lost 5 bases and the J segment 5 bases; nucleotides outside the gene matches: 11.

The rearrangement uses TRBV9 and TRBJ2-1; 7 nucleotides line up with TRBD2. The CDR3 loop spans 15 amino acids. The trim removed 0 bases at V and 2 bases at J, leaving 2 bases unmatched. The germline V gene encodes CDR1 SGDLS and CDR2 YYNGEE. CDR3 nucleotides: TGTGCCAGCAGCGTAGGGGGACTAACCTACAATGAGCAGTTCTTC. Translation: CASSVGGLTYNEQFF.

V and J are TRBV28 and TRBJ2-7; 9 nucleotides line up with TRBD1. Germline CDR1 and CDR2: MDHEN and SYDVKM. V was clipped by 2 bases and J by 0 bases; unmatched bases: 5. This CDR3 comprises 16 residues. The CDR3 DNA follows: TGTGCCAGCAGTTTAGGGGACAGGGCTTCCTCCTACGAGCAGTACTTC. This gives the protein CASSLGDRASSYEQYF.

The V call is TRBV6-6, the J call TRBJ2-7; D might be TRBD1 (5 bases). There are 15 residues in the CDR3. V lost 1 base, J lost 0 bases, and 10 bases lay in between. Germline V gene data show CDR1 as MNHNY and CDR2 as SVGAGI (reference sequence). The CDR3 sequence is CASSYFGRASYEQYF. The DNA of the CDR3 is TGTGCCAGCAGTTACTTCGGCAGGGCCTCCTACGAGCAGTACTTC.

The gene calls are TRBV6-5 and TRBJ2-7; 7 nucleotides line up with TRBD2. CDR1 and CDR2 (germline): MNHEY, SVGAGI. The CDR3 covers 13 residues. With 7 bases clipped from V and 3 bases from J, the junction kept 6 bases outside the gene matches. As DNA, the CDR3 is TGTGCCAGCACCGCGGGGGAGGGCTACGAGCAGTACTTC. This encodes CASTAGEGYEQYF.

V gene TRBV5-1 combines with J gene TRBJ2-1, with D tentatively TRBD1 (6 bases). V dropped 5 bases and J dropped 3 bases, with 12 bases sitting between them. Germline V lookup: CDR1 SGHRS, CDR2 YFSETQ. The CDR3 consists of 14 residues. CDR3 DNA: TGCGCCAGCAGGGAGACAGGTGGCTACAATGAGCAGTTCTTC. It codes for CASRETGGYNEQFF.

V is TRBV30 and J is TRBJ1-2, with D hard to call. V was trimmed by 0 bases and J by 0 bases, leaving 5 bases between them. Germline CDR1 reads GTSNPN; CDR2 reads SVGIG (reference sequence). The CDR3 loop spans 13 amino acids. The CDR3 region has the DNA TGTGCCTGGAGTGTGGGAGCTAACTATGGCTACACCTTC. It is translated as CAWSVGANYGYTF.